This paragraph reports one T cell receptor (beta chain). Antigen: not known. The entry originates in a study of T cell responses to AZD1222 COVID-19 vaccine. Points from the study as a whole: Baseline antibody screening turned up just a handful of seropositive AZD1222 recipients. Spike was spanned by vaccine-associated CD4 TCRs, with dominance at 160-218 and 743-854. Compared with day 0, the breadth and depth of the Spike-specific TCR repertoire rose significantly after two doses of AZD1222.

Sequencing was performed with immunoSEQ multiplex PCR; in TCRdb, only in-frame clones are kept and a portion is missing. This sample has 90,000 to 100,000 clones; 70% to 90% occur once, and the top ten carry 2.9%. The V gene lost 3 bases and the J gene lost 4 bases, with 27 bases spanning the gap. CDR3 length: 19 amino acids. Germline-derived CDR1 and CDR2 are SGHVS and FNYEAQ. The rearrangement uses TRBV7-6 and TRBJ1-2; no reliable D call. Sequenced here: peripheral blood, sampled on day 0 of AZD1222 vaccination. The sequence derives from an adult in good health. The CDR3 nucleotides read TGTGCCAGCAGCTTGGCCCCTCATGGACGGGTGGGGTTTAGCTATGGCTACACCTTC. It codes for CASSLAPHGRVGFSYGYTF.